The clone carrying this T cell receptor beta chain appeared a few times. What was sequenced were expressed TCRB transcripts, since all of the isolated RNA had been reverse transcribed. Assay: immunoSEQ multiplex PCR; the TCRdb copy retains only in-frame clones and omits some. The sample includes 200,000 to 250,000 clones, around 9.9% of them seen just once. These data are taken from a study of beta chain features in type 1 diabetes. J gave up 1 base and V 0 bases, and 6 bases lay outside the gene matches. Per germline, CDR1 MNHEY and CDR2 SMNVEV (reference sequence). The CDR3 sequence is 16 residues long.

Input material: central memory CD4+ T cells from blood. This sequence was found in a man aged 18 to 29 in good health. J is TRBJ2-7 and V is TRBV27; TRBD1 aligns across 7 bases. The CDR3 region is CASSLSLGQSSYEQYF. CDR3 bases: TGTGCCAGCAGTTTATCTTTGGGACAGTCGTCCTACGAGCAGTACTTC.